A single T cell receptor (beta chain) is shown here with its context. This clonotype was detected ten times or more. The antigen it recognizes is unknown. Base quality data are lacking; no much larger clone is found one base away. The V and J ends are trimmed by 5 bases and 5 bases, leaving 16 bases between them. The germline V gene encodes CDR1 SGHDT and CDR2 YYEEEE. The CDR3 numbers 14 residues from cysteine through phenylalanine. Kept here is only the CDR3 DNA, which spans 42 bases and is read in frame from base 1. Preparation of the library involved PCR. The sequencer was an Illumina HiSeq 4000. Preparation of bulk TCR libraries followed a previously described approach, with the TCR primers listed in Table S5. Total RNA was purified with the Qiagen AllPrep DNA/RNA kit. Before analysis, reads from multiple sequencing runs of the same library were pooled. On the authors' methods: Reads were retained only if an exact TCR constant sequence was present, and the retained reads were trimmed to 150 nt and grouped according to their 12-nt molecular barcodes. Reads within each barcode group were sub-clustered using a 15% Levenshtein threshold, and quality-weighted consensus sequences were constructed for each RNA molecule. Non-functional sequences were discarded, and so were lower-count sequences lying one edit away from another sequence. Based on a fit of two negative binomial distributions, barcode sub-clusters having less than 20% of the maximum read count were discarded. Clones were called with MiXCR by TCRdb after fastp trimmed the public reads at Q25, and only in-frame beta chains were retained. One record per CDR3 amino acid sequence lists the most common genes and DNA. The V and J calls and clone size are TCRdb's, not the authors'. The sample data list 250,000 to 400,000 distinct CDR3 sequences, and about 21% of these were observed just once. The top ten clones comprise approximately 0.85% of the sample.

The sample is drawn from a study of molecular identifiers for immune sequencing clone quantification (dated by TCRdb to the late 2010s). Notes on the research overall: For a replicate experiment, RNA from around 18,000 or 91,000 naive CD8 T cells was divided into five aliquots, and four of the five aliquots were sequenced. CD8 T cells were used in a methods study to benchmark molecular-identifier clustering-based TCR repertoire sequencing (MIDCIRS) and TCR RNA copy counting.

Naive CD8 T cell libraries were made from roughly 21,000 to 960,000 sorted cells using 10%, 30% or 50% of purified RNA. On a BD FACSAria II, naive CD8 T cells were FACS-sorted as CD8+CD4-CCR7+CD45RA+ and collected into RLT Plus buffer. Detection sensitivity was tested by spiking Jurkat RNA equal to about eleven TCR copies' worth into samples containing about 18,000-1,000,000 naive CD8 T cells. CD8 T cells were enriched using RosetteSep CD8+ T Cell Enrichment Cocktail and Ficoll-Paque, and the enriched cells then underwent ACK red cell lysis. General conclusions and limits of the study: Highly expanded clone sizes could be underestimated if identical TCR molecules share a barcode. In CMV-specific effector cells, clones with more than 20 RNA copies accounted for over 99% of molecules, whereas in naive cells such clones accounted for under 1%. Spiked-in Jurkat TCR RNA (approximately 10 copies' worth), which is not part of the donor repertoire, was contained in the naive libraries. When barcode sub-clustering was not used, chimeric consensus sequences inflated TCR diversity, with chimeras reaching as high as 47%. A single cell's worth of spiked-in Jurkat TCR RNA was reported detectable even among some 920,000 naive CD8 T cells. About 3.1 recovered TCR RNA copies per cell were obtained by modeling, versus about ten by digital PCR, implying a capture efficiency of 30% to 35%.

The specimen was naive CD8+ T cells from blood, with Jurkat cell RNA spiked in. The intended sense of this specimen's cell subset or site label: FACS-sorted CD8+CD4-CCR7+CD45RA+ naive T cells. This chain joins TRBV5-6 to TRBJ2-5, with a tentative D call of TRBD1 or TRBD2, each matching 5 bases. The clonotype originates from a human donor in good health. Some libraries in this study had Jurkat cell RNA spiked in. The CDR3 amino acid sequence is: CASSPGVGVETQYF. The DNA is as follows: TGTGCCAGCAGTCCCGGAGTGGGGGTGGAGACCCAGTACTTC. With the rest looked up from the reference TRBV5-6 and TRBJ2-5 genes rather than sequenced, the full variable domain is DAGVTQSPTHLIKTRGQQVTLRCSPKSGHDTVSWYQQALGQGPQFIFQYYEEEERQRGNFPDRFSGHQFPNYSSELNVNALLLGDSALYLCASSPGVGVETQYFGPGTRLLVL.